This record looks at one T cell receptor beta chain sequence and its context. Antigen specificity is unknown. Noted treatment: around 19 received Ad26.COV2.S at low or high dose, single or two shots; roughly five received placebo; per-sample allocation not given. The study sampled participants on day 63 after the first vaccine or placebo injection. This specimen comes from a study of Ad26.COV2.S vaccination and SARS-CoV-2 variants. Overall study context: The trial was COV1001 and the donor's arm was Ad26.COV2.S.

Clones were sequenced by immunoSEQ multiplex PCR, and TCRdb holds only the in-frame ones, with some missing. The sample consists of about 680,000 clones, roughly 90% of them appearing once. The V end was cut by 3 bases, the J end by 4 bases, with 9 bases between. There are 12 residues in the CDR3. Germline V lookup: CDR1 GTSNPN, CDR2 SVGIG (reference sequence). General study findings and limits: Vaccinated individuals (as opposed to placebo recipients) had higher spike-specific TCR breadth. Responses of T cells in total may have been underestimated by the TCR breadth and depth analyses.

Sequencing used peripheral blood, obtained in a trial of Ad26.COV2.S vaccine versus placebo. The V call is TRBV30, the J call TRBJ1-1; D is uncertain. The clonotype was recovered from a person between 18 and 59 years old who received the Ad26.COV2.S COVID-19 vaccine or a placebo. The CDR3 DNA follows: TGTGCCTGGAGCCCCCGAGCCACTGAAGCTTTCTTT. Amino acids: CAWSPRATEAFF.